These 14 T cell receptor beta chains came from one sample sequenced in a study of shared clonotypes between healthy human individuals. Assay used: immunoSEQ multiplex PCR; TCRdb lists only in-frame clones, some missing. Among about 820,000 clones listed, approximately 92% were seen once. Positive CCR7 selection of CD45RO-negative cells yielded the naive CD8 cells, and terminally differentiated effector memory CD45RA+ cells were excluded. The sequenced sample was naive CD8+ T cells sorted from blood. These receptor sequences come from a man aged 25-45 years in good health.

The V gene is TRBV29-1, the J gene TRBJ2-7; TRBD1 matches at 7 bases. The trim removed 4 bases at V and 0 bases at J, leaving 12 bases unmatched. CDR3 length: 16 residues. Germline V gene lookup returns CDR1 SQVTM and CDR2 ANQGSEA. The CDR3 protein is CSVGRRPGQSSYEQYF. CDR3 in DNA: TGCAGCGTTGGCAGAAGACCGGGACAGTCCTCCTACGAGCAGTACTTC.

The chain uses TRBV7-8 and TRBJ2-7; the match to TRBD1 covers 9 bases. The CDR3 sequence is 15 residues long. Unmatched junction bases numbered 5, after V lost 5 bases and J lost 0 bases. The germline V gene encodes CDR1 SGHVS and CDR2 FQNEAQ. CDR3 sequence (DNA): TGTGCCAGCAGCGCCGGGACAGGGTACTCCTACGAGCAGTACTTC. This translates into CASSAGTGYSYEQYF. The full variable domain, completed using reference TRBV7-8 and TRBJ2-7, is GAGVSQSPRYKVAKRGQDVALRCDPISGHVSLFWYQQALGQGPEFLTYFQNEAQLDKSGLPSDRFFAERPEGSVSTLKIQRTQQEDSAVYLCASSAGTGYSYEQYFGPGTRLTVT.

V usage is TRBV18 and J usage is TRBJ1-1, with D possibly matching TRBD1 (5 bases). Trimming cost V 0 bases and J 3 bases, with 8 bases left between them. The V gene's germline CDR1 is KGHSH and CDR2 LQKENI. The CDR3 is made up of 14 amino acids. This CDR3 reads CASSPPGGYTEAFF. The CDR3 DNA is TGTGCCAGCTCACCACCGGGGGGTTACACTGAAGCTTTCTTT.

CDR3 DNA sequence: TGCAGTGCTACGGGAGGGCGCGAGCAGTACTTC. Its protein product is CSATGGREQYF. The chain recombines TRBV20-1 with TRBJ2-7, with TRBD2 matching over 8 bases. The germline V gene encodes CDR1 DFQATT and CDR2 SNEGSKA (reference sequence). This CDR3 comprises 11 residues. The J segment lost 6 bases and the V segment lost 4 bases, leaving 2 bases of the junction unmatched.

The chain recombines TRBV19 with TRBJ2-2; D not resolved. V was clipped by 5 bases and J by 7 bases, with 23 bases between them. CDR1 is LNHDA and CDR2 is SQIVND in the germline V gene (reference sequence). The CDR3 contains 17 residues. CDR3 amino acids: CASSRPRVHVEGGELFF. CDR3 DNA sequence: TGTGCCAGTAGTCGCCCCCGTGTCCACGTAGAAGGCGGGGAGCTGTTTTTT.

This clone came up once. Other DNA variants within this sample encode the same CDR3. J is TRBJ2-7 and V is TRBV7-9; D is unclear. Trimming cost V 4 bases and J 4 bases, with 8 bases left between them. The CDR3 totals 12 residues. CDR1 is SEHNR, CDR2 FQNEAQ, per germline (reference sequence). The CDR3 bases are TGTGCCAGCAGCTCCAACCCTTACGAGCAGTACTTC. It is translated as CASSSNPYEQYF.

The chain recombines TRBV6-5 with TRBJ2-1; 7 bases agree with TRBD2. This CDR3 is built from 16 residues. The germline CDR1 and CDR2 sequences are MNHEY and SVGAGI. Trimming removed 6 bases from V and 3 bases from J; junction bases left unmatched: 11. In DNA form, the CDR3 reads TGTGCCAGCAGCTACCTGGCGGGAGCGGTCTACAATGAGCAGTTCTTC. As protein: CASSYLAGAVYNEQFF.

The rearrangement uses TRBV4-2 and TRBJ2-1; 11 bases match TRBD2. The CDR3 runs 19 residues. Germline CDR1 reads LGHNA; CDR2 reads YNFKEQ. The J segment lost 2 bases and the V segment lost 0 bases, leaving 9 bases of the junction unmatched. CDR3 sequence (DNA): TGTGCCAGCAGCCAAGATTTAGCGGGAGGGGGATCCACCTACAATGAGCAGTTCTTC. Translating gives CASSQDLAGGGSTYNEQFF.

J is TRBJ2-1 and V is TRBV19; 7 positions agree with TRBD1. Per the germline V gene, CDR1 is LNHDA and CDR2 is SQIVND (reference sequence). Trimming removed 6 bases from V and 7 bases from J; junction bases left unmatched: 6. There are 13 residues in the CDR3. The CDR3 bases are TGTGCCAGTAGGGAACAGGGGTGGAATGAGCAGTTCTTC. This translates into CASREQGWNEQFF. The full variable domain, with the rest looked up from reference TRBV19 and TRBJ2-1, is DGGITQSPKYLFRKEGQNVTLSCEQNLNHDAMYWYRQDPGQGLRLIYYSQIVNDFQKGDIAEGYSVSREKKESFPLTVTSAQKNPTAFYLCASREQGWNEQFFGPGTRLTVL.

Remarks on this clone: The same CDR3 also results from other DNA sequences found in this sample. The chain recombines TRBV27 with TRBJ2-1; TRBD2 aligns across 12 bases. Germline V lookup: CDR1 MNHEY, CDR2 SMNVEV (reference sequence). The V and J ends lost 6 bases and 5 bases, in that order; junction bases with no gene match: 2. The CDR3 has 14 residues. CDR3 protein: CASRLAGGNNEQFF. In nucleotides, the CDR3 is TGTGCCAGCAGACTAGCGGGAGGCAACAATGAGCAGTTCTTC.

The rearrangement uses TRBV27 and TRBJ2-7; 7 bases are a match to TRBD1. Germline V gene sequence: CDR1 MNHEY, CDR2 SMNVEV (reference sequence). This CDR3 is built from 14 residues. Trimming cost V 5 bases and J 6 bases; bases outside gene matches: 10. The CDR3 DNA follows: TGTGCCAGCAGTCGCGTGACAGGGCTGATCGAGCAGTACTTC. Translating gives CASSRVTGLIEQYF.

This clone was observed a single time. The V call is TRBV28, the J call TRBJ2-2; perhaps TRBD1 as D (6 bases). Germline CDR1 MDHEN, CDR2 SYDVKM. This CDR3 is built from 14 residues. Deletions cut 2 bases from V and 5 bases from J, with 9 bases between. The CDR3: CASSLGQGTGELFF. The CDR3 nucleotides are TGTGCCAGCAGTTTAGGGCAGGGGACCGGGGAGCTGTTTTTT.

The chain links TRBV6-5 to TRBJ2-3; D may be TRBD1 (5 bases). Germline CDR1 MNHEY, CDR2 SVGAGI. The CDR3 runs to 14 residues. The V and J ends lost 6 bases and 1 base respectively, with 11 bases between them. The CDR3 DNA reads TGTGCCAGCAGCCCAGGGTTTGGCACAGATACGCAGTATTTT. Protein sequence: CASSPGFGTDTQYF.

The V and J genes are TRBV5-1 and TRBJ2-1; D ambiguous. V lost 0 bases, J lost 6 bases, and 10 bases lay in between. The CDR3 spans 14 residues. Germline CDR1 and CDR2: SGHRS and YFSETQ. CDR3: CASSLADSINEQFF. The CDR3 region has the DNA TGCGCCAGCAGCTTGGCCGACTCCATCAATGAGCAGTTCTTC.